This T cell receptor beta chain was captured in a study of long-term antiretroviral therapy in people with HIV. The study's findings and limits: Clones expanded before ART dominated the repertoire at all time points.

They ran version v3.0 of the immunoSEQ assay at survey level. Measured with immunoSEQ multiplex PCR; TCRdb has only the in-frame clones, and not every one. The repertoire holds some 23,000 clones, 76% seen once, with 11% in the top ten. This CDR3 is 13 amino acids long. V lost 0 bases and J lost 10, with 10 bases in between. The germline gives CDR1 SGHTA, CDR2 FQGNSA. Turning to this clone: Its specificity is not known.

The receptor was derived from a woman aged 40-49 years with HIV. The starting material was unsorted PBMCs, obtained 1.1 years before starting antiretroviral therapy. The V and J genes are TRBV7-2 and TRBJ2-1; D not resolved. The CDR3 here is CASSLAVVREQFF. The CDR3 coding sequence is TGTGCCAGCAGCTTAGCGGTAGTCCGGGAGCAGTTCTTC.